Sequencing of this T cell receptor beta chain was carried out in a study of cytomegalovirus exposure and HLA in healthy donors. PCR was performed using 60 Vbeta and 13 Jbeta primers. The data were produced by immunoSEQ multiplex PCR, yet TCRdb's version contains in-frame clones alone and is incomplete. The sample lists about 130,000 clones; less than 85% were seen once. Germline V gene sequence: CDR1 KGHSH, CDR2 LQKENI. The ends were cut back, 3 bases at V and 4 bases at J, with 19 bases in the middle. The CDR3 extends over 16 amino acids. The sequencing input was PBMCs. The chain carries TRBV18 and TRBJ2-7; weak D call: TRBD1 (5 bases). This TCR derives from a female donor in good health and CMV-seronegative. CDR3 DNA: TGTGCCAGCTCACCTAATACGGTTAAGGGGTCGTACGAGCAGTACTTC. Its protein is CASSPNTVKGSYEQYF.